Presented here are 10 T cell receptor beta chains from one specimen sequenced in a study of T cells in Graves' hyperthyroidism and ophthalmopathy. Authors of the study amplified TCR beta CDR3 regions from RNA transcripts. First-round RT-PCR of the TCR CDR3 relied on the HTBI primer set. TCRdb redid the calling of the multiplex PCR reads with MiXCR, one entry per CDR3 protein. The sample shows a few hundred thousand distinct CDR3 sequences, 18% of them seen only once. Material: blood. These receptors all stem from a young man with Graves' ophthalmopathy.

V is TRBV28 and J is TRBJ2-5; no reliable D call. Germline CDR1 and CDR2: MDHEN and SYDVKM. Trimming stripped 2 bases from V and 3 bases from J, with 7 bases between. There are 13 residues in the CDR3. CDR3 nucleotides: TGTGCCAGCAGTTTACTCCAGGAAGAGACCCAGTACTTC. Translating it yields CASSLLQEETQYF.

This clonotype was recorded at least ten times. V usage is TRBV9 and J usage is TRBJ2-7; 8 bases map to TRBD2. Germline CDR1 and CDR2: SGDLS and YYNGEE. There are 16 residues in the CDR3. Unmatched junction bases numbered 7, after V lost 0 bases and J lost 2 bases. The DNA of the CDR3 is TGTGCCAGCAGCGTAGAGGGGAGCGGGGGACCCTACGAGCAGTACTTC. It yields the protein CASSVEGSGGPYEQYF.

This clonotype was counted many times. The chain has TRBV6-2 or TRBV6-3 and TRBJ1-2; D gene uncertain. The CDR3 is 16 residues long. Trimming took 7 bases from V and 7 from J, leaving 25 bases between them. Germline CDR1 reads MNHEY; CDR2 reads SVGEGT. The CDR3 DNA reads TGTGCCAGCACCGAGCGGGCAGCAACGGGTCTGGGTGGCTACACCTTC. Translating gives CASTERAATGLGGYTF.

This clonotype was seen ten or more times. The chain couples TRBV3-1 to TRBJ1-2; no firm D call. Germline-derived CDR1 and CDR2 are LGHDT and YNNKEL (reference sequence). Trimming removed 1 base from V and 4 bases from J, with 7 bases in between. The CDR3 runs 13 residues. For the CDR3, the DNA is TGTGCCAGCAGCCAAGTCGCACTCTATGGCTACACCTTC. Translated, it gives CASSQVALYGYTF.

This clonotype was counted between two and nine times. V is TRBV7-9 and J is TRBJ2-7, with 7 bases aligning to TRBD2. V trimming: 2 bases; J trimming: 7 bases; junction bases outside the gene matches: 11. Germline assignment: CDR1 SEHNR and CDR2 FQNEAQ (reference sequence). The CDR3 loop spans 15 amino acids. Here the CDR3 reads CASSLKGQRGREQYF. CDR3 nucleotide sequence: TGTGCCAGCAGCTTAAAAGGGCAGCGGGGCCGGGAGCAGTACTTC.

The chain combines TRBV7-9 with TRBJ2-5, with D hard to call. The V and J ends lost 5 bases and 11 bases respectively, with 15 bases between them. This CDR3 contains 12 residues. Germline V gene data show CDR1 as SEHNR and CDR2 as FQNEAQ (reference sequence). This chain's CDR3 is CASSLDRYFQYF. CDR3 sequence (DNA): TGTGCCAGCAGCCTAGACCGCTATTTTCAGTACTTC.

This clonotype was recorded at least ten times. The J gene is TRBJ2-5, the V gene TRBV29-1, with D maybe TRBD2 (6 bases). The CDR3 covers 13 residues. The germline gives CDR1 SQVTM, CDR2 ANQGSEA. V shed 6 bases and J shed 4 bases, with 15 bases lying between them. CDR3 sequence reads: CSVGGRDGETQYF. In DNA form, the CDR3 reads TGCAGCGTGGGGGGACGCGACGGAGAGACCCAGTACTTC.

Many counts were recorded for this clonotype. The chain carries TRBV7-6 and TRBJ2-1; 8 bases line up with TRBD1. From germline, CDR1 is SGHVS and CDR2 FNYEAQ. Germline trimming cut 3 bases from V and 9 bases from J; bases unmatched to any gene: 13. The CDR3 has 16 residues. The CDR3 region has the DNA TGTGCCAGCAGCTTTCAACCTGGACAGGGTACCCCTGAGCAGTTCTTC. It codes for CASSFQPGQGTPEQFF.

This clonotype was seen a handful of times. The V call is TRBV10-3, the J call TRBJ2-2; D is possibly TRBD1 (6 bases). There are 16 residues in the CDR3. The germline V and J ends were trimmed by 2 bases and 6 bases, with 16 bases remaining between them. In germline, CDR1 is ENHRY, CDR2 SYGVKD. The CDR3: CAISEGGRGIAGELFF. CDR3 DNA sequence: TGTGCCATCAGTGAGGGAGGCAGGGGAATAGCCGGGGAGCTGTTTTTT.

The rearrangement uses TRBV27 and TRBJ1-1; 8 nucleotides agree with TRBD1. This CDR3 comprises 13 residues. Germline trimming cut 7 bases from V and 5 bases from J; bases unmatched to any gene: 6. Germline values: CDR1 MNHEY, CDR2 SMNVEV (reference sequence). The CDR3 protein is CASMAGGGTEAFF. CDR3 nucleotide sequence: TGTGCCAGCATGGCAGGGGGCGGTACTGAAGCTTTCTTT.